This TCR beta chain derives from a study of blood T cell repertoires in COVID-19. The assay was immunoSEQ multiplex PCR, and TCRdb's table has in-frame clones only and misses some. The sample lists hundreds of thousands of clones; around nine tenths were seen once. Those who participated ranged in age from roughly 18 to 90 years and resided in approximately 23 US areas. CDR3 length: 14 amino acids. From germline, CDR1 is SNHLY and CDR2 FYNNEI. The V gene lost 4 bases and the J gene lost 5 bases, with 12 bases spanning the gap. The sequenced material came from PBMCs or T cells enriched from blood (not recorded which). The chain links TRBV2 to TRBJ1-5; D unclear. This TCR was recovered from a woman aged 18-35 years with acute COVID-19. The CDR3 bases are TGTGCCAGCAGTGCGAATCGCGGAGATCAGCCCCAGCATTTT. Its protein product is CASSANRGDQPQHF.